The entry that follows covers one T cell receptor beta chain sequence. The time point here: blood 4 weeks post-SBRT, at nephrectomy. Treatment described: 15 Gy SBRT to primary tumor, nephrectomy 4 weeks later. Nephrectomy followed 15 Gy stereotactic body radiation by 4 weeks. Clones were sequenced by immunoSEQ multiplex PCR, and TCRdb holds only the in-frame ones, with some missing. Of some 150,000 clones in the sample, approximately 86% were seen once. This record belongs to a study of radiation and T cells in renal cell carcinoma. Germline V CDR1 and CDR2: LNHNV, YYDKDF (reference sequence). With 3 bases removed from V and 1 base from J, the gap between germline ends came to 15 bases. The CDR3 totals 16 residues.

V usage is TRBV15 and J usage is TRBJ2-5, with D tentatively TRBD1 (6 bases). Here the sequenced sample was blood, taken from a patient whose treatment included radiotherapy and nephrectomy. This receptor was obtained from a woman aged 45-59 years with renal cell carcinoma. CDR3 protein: CATSRGKQGPQETQYF. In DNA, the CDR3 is TGTGCCACCAGCAGGGGGAAACAGGGACCCCAAGAGACCCAGTACTTC.